This note documents a single T cell receptor beta chain sequence. The record originates from a study of shared clonotypes between healthy human individuals. Germline V lookup: CDR1 LNHDA, CDR2 SQIVND (reference sequence). Trimming left V 6 bases short and J 6 bases short, with 13 bases between. This CDR3 region has 13 residues. CD45RA-negative memory and CD45RA+ naive subsets were split from the CD4+ cells. Deep was the level at which the assay was run. This table comes from immunoSEQ multiplex PCR, and its TCRdb copy is limited to in-frame clones, with some not included. The data hold 2 million or so clones, with 90% to 95% observed a single time.

The sample taken for sequencing was naive CD4+ T cells sorted from blood. Stated subset: CD45RA+ positively selected. The TCR sequence derives from a man aged 18 to 29 in good health. V usage is TRBV19 and J usage is TRBJ2-3, with no clear D. The CDR3 region has the DNA TGTGCCAGTAGCGCCGGAGTAGGGGATACGCAGTATTTT. As protein: CASSAGVGDTQYF.